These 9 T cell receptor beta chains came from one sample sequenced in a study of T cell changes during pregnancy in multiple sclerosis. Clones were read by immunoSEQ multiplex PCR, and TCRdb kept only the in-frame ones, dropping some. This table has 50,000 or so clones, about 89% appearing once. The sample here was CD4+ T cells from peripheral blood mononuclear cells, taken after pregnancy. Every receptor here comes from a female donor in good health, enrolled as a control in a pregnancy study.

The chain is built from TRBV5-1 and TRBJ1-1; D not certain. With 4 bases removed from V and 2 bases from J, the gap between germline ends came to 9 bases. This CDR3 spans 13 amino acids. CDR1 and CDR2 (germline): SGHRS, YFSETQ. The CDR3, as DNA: TGCGCCAGCAGCCGTGACATAAACACTGAAGCTTTCTTT. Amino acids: CASSRDINTEAFF.

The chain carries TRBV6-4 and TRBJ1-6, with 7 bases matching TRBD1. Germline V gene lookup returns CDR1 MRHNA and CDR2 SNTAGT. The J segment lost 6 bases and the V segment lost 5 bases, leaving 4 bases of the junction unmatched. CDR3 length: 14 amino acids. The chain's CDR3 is CASSSGTANSPLHF. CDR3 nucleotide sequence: TGTGCCAGCAGTTCCGGGACAGCTAATTCACCCCTCCACTTT.

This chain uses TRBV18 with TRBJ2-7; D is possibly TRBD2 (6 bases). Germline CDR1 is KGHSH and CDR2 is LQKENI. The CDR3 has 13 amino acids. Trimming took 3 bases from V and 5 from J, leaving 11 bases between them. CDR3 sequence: CASSPGAGNEQYF. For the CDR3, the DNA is TGTGCCAGCTCACCTGGGGCGGGGAACGAGCAGTACTTC.

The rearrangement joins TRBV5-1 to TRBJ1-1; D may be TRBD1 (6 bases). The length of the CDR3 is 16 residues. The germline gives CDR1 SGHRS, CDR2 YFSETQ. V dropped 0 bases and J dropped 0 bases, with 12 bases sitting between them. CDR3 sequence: CASSLAAGALNTEAFF. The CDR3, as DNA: TGCGCCAGCAGCTTGGCGGCAGGGGCCTTGAACACTGAAGCTTTCTTT.

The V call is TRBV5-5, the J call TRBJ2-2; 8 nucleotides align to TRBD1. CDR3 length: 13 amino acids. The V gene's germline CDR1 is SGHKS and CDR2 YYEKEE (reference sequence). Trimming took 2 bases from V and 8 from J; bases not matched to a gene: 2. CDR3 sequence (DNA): TGTGCCAGCAGCTTACAGGGGGAAGGGGAGCTGTTTTTT. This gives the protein CASSLQGEGELFF.

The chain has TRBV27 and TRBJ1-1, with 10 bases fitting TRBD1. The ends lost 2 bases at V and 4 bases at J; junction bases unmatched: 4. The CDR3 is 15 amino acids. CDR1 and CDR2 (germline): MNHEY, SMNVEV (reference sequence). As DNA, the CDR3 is TGTGCCAGCAGTTTACGACAGGGGGCGCTCACTGAAGCTTTCTTT. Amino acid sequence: CASSLRQGALTEAFF.

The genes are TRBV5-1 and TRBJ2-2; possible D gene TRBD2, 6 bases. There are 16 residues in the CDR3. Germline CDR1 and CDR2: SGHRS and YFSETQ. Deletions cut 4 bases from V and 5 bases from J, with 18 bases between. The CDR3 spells CASSLVGGTLTGELFF. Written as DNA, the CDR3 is TGCGCCAGCAGCCTTGTGGGGGGAACCCTAACCGGGGAGCTGTTTTTT.

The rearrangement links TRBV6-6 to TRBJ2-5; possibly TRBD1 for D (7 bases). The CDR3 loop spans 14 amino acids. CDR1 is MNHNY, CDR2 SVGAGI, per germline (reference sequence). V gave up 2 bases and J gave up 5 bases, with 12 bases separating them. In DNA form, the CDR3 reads TGTGCCAGCAGTTACCCGGCAGGGGGGGAGACCCAGTACTTC. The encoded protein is CASSYPAGGETQYF.

The CDR3 loop reads CASSLVGAETQYF. CDR3 DNA: TGTGCCAGCAGCTTGGTGGGGGCCGAGACCCAGTACTTC. The rearrangement links TRBV5-6 to TRBJ2-5, with D possibly matching TRBD1 (6 bases). Germline-derived CDR1 and CDR2 are SGHDT and YYEEEE. This CDR3 has 13 residues. The V gene lost 0 bases and the J gene lost 5 bases, with 8 bases spanning the gap.